This T cell receptor (beta chain) was found in a study of identifying expanded T cells in peripheral blood. Study conclusions and caveats: Two-week clone count variance significantly increased as total template count grew. Differentially abundant clones: 0.95 to 1.5 between replicates, about 16 at about two weeks, under 25 at four.

About this clone: Its specificity is not known.

Generated by immunoSEQ multiplex PCR, the TCRdb table keeps only in-frame clones and is missing some. The sample holds about 94,000 clones, approximately 86% seen once. The germline CDR1 and CDR2 sequences are DFQATT and SNEGSKA (reference sequence). The V gene lost 6 bases and the J gene lost 2 bases, with 5 bases spanning the gap. The CDR3 loop spans 11 amino acids. No infections or other immune events were documented during collection. The sequenced sample consisted of blood. The V call is TRBV20-1, the J call TRBJ2-1; no clear D. The source of this sequence is a person aged 18 to 75 in good health. The CDR3 region has the DNA TGCAGTGCGTCAGCCTACAATGAGCAGTTCTTC. It translates to CSASAYNEQFF.